These 2 T cell receptor beta chains were sequenced from one sample in a study of beta chain features in type 1 diabetes. The investigators reverse transcribed all of the isolated RNA, so they sequenced expressed TCRB transcripts. Some clones are missing from TCRdb's copy, which holds only in-frame ones; the method was immunoSEQ multiplex PCR. The sample holds under 250,000 clones, approximately 10% seen once. Sample: central memory CD4+ T cells from blood. The source of these receptors is a man aged 18 to 30 in good health.

This clone was observed at least ten times. The V and J genes are TRBV7-8 and TRBJ2-3; no firm D call. Germline V CDR1 and CDR2: SGHVS, FQNEAQ. Trimming removed 5 bases at V and 6 bases at J, with 9 bases between. The CDR3 extends over 12 amino acids. For the CDR3, the DNA is TGTGCCAGCAGCGCCTTAGAGGATACGCAGTATTTT. Encoded protein: CASSALEDTQYF. The full variable domain, rest sourced from reference TRBV7-8 and TRBJ2-3, is GAGVSQSPRYKVAKRGQDVALRCDPISGHVSLFWYQQALGQGPEFLTYFQNEAQLDKSGLPSDRFFAERPEGSVSTLKIQRTQQEDSAVYLCASSALEDTQYFGPGTRLTVL.

In DNA, the CDR3 is TGTGCCAGCAGTTTATACCCAGATAGCAATCAGCCCCAGCATTTT. Translating gives CASSLYPDSNQPQHF. J is TRBJ1-5 and V is TRBV27, with D hard to call. V lost 1 base, J lost 0 bases, and 7 bases lay in between. Germline V CDR1 and CDR2: MNHEY, SMNVEV (reference sequence). This CDR3 is built from 15 residues.